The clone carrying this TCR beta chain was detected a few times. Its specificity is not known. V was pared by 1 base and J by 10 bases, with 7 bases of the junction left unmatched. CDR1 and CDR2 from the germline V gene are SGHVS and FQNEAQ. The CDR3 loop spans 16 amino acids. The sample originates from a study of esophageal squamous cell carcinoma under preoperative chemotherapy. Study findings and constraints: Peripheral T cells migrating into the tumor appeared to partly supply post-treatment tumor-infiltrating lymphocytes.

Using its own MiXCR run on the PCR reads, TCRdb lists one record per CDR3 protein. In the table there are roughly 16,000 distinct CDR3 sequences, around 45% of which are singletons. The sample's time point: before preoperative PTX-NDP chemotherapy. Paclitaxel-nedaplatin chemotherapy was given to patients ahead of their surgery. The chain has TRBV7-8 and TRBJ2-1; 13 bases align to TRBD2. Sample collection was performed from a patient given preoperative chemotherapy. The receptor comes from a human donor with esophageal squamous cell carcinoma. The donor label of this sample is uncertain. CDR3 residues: CASSLVGTSGTDEQFF. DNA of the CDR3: TGTGCCAGCAGCTTAGTGGGGACTAGCGGGACGGACGAGCAGTTCTTC.